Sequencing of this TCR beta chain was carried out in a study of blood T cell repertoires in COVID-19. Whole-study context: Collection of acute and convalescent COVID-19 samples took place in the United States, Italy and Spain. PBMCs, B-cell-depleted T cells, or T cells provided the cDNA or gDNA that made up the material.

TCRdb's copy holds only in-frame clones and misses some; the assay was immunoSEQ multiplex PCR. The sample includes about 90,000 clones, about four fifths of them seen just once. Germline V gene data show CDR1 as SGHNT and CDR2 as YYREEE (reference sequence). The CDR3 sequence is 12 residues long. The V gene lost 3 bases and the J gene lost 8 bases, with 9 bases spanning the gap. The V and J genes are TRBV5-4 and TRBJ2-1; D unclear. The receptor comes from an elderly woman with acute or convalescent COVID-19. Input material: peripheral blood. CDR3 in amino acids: CASSYQNDEQFF. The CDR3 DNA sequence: TGTGCCAGCAGCTACCAGAACGATGAGCAGTTCTTC.